This TCR beta chain originates from a study of cytomegalovirus exposure and HLA in healthy donors. Amplification used 60 Vbeta primers and 13 Jbeta primers. The protocol was immunoSEQ multiplex PCR, while the TCRdb copy is restricted to in-frame clones and leaves out a portion. The sample includes about 70,000 clones, around two thirds of them seen just once. The CDR3 is 17 amino acids. Germline CDR1 reads SGHRS; CDR2 reads YFSETQ. V lost 0 bases to trimming and J lost 2 bases; unmatched junction nucleotides: 3. About this clone itself: Its specificity is unknown.

General study findings and limits: From TCR beta sequences, most subjects' HLA-A and HLA-B alleles were reportedly predicted accurately.

The sequence was obtained from a human donor in good health. Sequenced sample: PBMCs. The gene calls are TRBV5-1 and TRBJ2-1; 12 bases agree with TRBD2. The CDR3 region is CASSLGLAGGAYNEQFF. The CDR3 DNA reads as TGCGCCAGCAGCTTGGGCCTAGCGGGAGGGGCCTACAATGAGCAGTTCTTC.